This T cell receptor (beta chain) was retrieved from a study of OX40 agonist ivuxolimab in advanced cancers. Generated by immunoSEQ multiplex PCR, the TCRdb table keeps only in-frame clones and is missing some. The sample holds about 100,000 clones, 84% seen once. A few counts support this clone. The sequencing here drew on CD4+ or CD8+ T cells sorted from blood, taken in a trial of the OX40 agonist ivuxolimab. The TCR originated in an adult with an advanced solid tumor such as melanoma, head and neck, liver or kidney cancer.

CDR3 amino acids: CASSQGFTEAFF. The DNA of the CDR3 is TGTGCCAGCAGTCAGGGATTCACTGAAGCTTTCTTT. The genes are TRBV6-5 and TRBJ1-1, with D possibly matching TRBD1 (5 bases). The germline V and J ends were trimmed by 5 bases and 4 bases, with 8 bases remaining between them. The CDR3 has 12 amino acids. Germline CDR1 reads MNHEY; CDR2 reads SVGAGI.